This T cell receptor (beta chain) was obtained from a study of cytomegalovirus exposure and HLA in healthy donors. Study at large: It was reported in a later analysis that the 120 validation repertoires used the same platform as the approximately 670 first-cohort repertoires.

TCRdb keeps only in-frame clones here, not all; method: immunoSEQ multiplex PCR. The sample gives 150,000 to 200,000 clones, 80% to 85% of which show up once; 2.5% to 3% is in the top ten. The CDR3 contains 13 residues. Deletions cut 6 bases from V and 4 bases from J, with 12 bases between. Germline CDR1 reads MDHEN; CDR2 reads SYDVKM. The chain uses TRBV28 and TRBJ1-2; D is unresolved. This TCR derives from a woman aged 18-29 years in good health and CMV-seropositive. The sequencing input was PBMCs. CDR3 coding DNA: TGTGCCAGCAGCCCGAATCAGGCCTATGGCTACACCTTC. Protein: CASSPNQAYGYTF.